These 28 T cell receptor beta chains were sequenced from one sample in a study of blood T cell repertoires in COVID-19. Libraries were prepared by immunoSEQ multiplex PCR; TCRdb keeps only in-frame clonotypes and omits some of them. The sample contains 140,000 to 150,000 clones, approximately 85% of which appear only once. The specimen was peripheral blood. The receptors come from an older woman with COVID-19, enrolled during active disease.

DNA of the CDR3: TGTGCCAGCTCACCACCGGGACTAGCGGGGAGACAGACCCAGTACTTC. Protein: CASSPPGLAGRQTQYF. V usage is TRBV18 and J usage is TRBJ2-5; 13 bases are a match to TRBD2. The J segment lost 6 bases and the V segment lost 0 bases, leaving 4 bases of the junction unmatched. The CDR3 length is 16 residues. Germline CDR1 and CDR2: KGHSH and LQKENI.

The CDR3 bases are TGTGCCAGCAGCTCGGGATTGGGCACAGATACGCAGTATTTT. This encodes CASSSGLGTDTQYF. The chain has TRBV5-4 and TRBJ2-3, with D perhaps matching TRBD2 (5 bases). V was trimmed by 3 bases and J by 1 base, leaving 9 bases between them. Germline assignment: CDR1 SGHNT and CDR2 YYREEE (reference sequence). This CDR3 has 14 amino acids. The whole variable domain, remainder taken from reference TRBV5-4 and TRBJ2-3, is ETGVTQSPTHLIKTRGQQVTLRCSSQSGHNTVSWYQQALGQGPQFIFQYYREEENGRGNFPPRFSGLQFPNYSSELNVNALELDDSALYLCASSSGLGTDTQYFGPGTRLTVL.

V usage is TRBV19 and J usage is TRBJ2-6; 10 bases agree with TRBD1. The CDR3 extends over 15 amino acids. V lost 5 bases and J lost 11; bases outside the gene matches: 9. Germline CDR1 is LNHDA and CDR2 is SQIVND (reference sequence). In nucleotides, the CDR3 is TGTGCCAGTAGTCGGAGACAGGGGGCAAGGGACGTCCTGACTTTC. This sequence encodes CASSRRQGARDVLTF.

V gene TRBV5-6 combines with J gene TRBJ1-2; 9 bases fit TRBD1. The junction had 9 bases not matched to a gene; V was cut back by 4 bases and J by 5 bases. Germline V gene lookup returns CDR1 SGHDT and CDR2 YYEEEE. This CDR3 is built from 15 residues. CDR3 amino acids: CASSPGDRVWYGYTF. In nucleotides, the CDR3 is TGTGCCAGCAGCCCGGGGGACAGGGTATGGTATGGCTACACCTTC. Filled out from reference TRBV5-6 and TRBJ1-2, the complete variable domain reads DAGVTQSPTHLIKTRGQQVTLRCSPKSGHDTVSWYQQALGQGPQFIFQYYEEEERQRGNFPDRFSGHQFPNYSSELNVNALLLGDSALYLCASSPGDRVWYGYTFGSGTRLTVV.

This clone has more than one count but fewer than ten. This chain links TRBV7-6 with TRBJ2-5; tentatively, D is TRBD1 (6 bases). V was pared by 10 bases and J by 5 bases, with 17 bases between. CDR1 SGHVS and CDR2 FNYEAQ come from the germline V gene. The CDR3 length is 13 residues. Written as DNA, the CDR3 is TGTGCCATCGCCTCAGGGGCATGGGAGACCCAGTACTTC. It yields the protein CAIASGAWETQYF.

V is TRBV5-1 and J is TRBJ2-2, with a possible D match to TRBD2 (6 bases). CDR1 and CDR2 (germline): SGHRS, YFSETQ. This CDR3 has 16 residues. Trimming took 0 bases from V and 0 from J, leaving 9 bases between them. CDR3 DNA: TGCGCCAGCAGCTTGGTGCCGGGGGCGAACACCGGGGAGCTGTTTTTT. It codes for CASSLVPGANTGELFF.

The rearrangement uses TRBV18 and TRBJ2-7; 9 bases match TRBD2. Germline lookup yields CDR1 KGHSH and CDR2 LQKENI. Trimming took 2 bases from V and 2 from J; bases not matched to a gene: 7. The CDR3 contains 16 residues. The CDR3 loop reads CASSPERTSDPYEQYF. The CDR3 DNA reads TGTGCCAGCTCACCAGAAAGGACTAGCGACCCCTACGAGCAGTACTTC.

The rearrangement links TRBV27 to TRBJ1-2; 8 bases map to TRBD1. Germline V lookup: CDR1 MNHEY, CDR2 SMNVEV (reference sequence). V shed 5 bases, J shed 8 bases, and the junction held 7 bases outside the gene matches. This CDR3 spans 13 amino acids. The CDR3 is CASSLTGGPGYTF. CDR3 nucleotide sequence: TGTGCCAGCAGTCTCACAGGGGGGCCGGGCTACACCTTC.

This rearrangement joins TRBV18 to TRBJ1-2; D not resolved. The CDR3 runs to 12 residues. Looked up from germline, CDR1 is KGHSH and CDR2 is LQKENI. V was cut by 3 bases and J by 7 bases, with 9 bases left in between. CDR3 sequence (DNA): TGTGCCAGCTCACCTCTTGCAGGTGGCTACACCTTC. Its translation: CASSPLAGGYTF.

The chain links TRBV12-3 or TRBV12-4 to TRBJ2-2; D uncertain. There are 13 residues in the CDR3. The V end was cut by 4 bases, the J end by 5 bases, with 8 bases between. CDR3 amino acids: CASSSQMTGELFF. CDR3 nucleotide sequence: TGTGCCAGCAGTTCTCAGATGACCGGGGAGCTGTTTTTT.

The rearrangement links TRBV18 to TRBJ2-7; 7 nucleotides match TRBD1. V lost 3 bases to trimming and J lost 4 bases; unmatched junction nucleotides: 3. The CDR3 consists of 13 residues. CDR1 and CDR2 (germline): KGHSH, LQKENI. The chain's CDR3 is CASSPSQGYEQYF. In nucleotides, the CDR3 is TGTGCCAGCTCACCCTCACAGGGGTACGAGCAGTACTTC.

This chain connects TRBV5-1 to TRBJ2-5, with 9 bases matching TRBD1. The V and J ends lost 5 bases and 3 bases, in that order; junction bases with no gene match: 2. CDR1 is SGHRS, CDR2 YFSETQ, per germline. The CDR3 loop spans 13 amino acids. CDR3 nucleotide sequence: TGCGCCAGCAGTCGACAGGGGGAAGAGACCCAGTACTTC. Residues: CASSRQGEETQYF.

This rearrangement joins TRBV5-1 to TRBJ2-1; 15 nucleotides match TRBD2. The trim removed 6 bases at V and 7 bases at J, leaving 8 bases unmatched. There are 16 residues in the CDR3. In germline, CDR1 is SGHRS, CDR2 YFSETQ. The CDR3 spells CASKSGLAGGLNEQFF. The CDR3 nucleotides are TGCGCCAGCAAATCCGGACTAGCGGGGGGGCTTAATGAGCAGTTCTTC.

This chain joins TRBV10-3 and TRBJ1-2; D remains ambiguous. This CDR3 has 14 amino acids. Germline V gene data show CDR1 as ENHRY and CDR2 as SYGVKD. V lost 3 bases and J lost 12, with 20 bases in between. In DNA form, the CDR3 reads TGTGCCATCAGTGATATGGTACAGAGTACCGAGAACACCTTC. Translating it yields CAISDMVQSTENTF.

This clone was recorded only once. The CDR3 DNA is TGTGCCAGCAGCTTAATCGGGACAACTCGGAATGAGCAGTTCTTC. Translated, it gives CASSLIGTTRNEQFF. The rearrangement joins TRBV7-9 to TRBJ2-1; D is perhaps TRBD1 (6 bases). Germline CDR1 is SEHNR and CDR2 is FQNEAQ (reference sequence). The CDR3 runs 15 residues. V gave up 2 bases and J gave up 7 bases, with 15 bases separating them.

The chain employs TRBV6-5 and TRBJ1-1; weak D call: TRBD1 (5 bases). The germline V gene encodes CDR1 MNHEY and CDR2 SVGAGI. The CDR3 is 14 residues long. Trimming removed 7 bases at V and 4 bases at J, with 16 bases between. CDR3 region: CASTLAGGVTEAFF. CDR3 bases: TGTGCCAGCACTCTGGCGGGAGGGGTCACTGAAGCTTTCTTT.

This rearrangement joins TRBV11-2 to TRBJ1-6, with 8 bases that match TRBD1. Germline V CDR1 and CDR2: SGHAT, FQNNGV. The CDR3 extends over 15 amino acids. J gave up 6 bases and V 8 bases, and 9 bases lay outside the gene matches. The CDR3 DNA follows: TGTGCCAGCGCCCCCGACAGGGGTCGTAATTCACCCCTCCACTTT. Translated, it gives CASAPDRGRNSPLHF.

The chain combines TRBV5-1 with TRBJ1-1, with 10 bases aligning to TRBD1. The germline gives CDR1 SGHRS, CDR2 YFSETQ. V gave up 4 bases and J gave up 5 bases; unmatched junction bases: 5. The CDR3 is 14 amino acids. The CDR3 reads CASSPGQGITEAFF. For the CDR3, the DNA is TGCGCCAGCAGCCCGGGACAGGGGATTACTGAAGCTTTCTTT. Complete variable domain (other parts from reference TRBV5-1 and TRBJ1-1): KAGVTQTPRYLIKTRGQQVTLSCSPISGHRSVSWYQQTPGQGLQFLFEYFSETQRNKGNFPGRFSGRQFSNSRSEMNVSTLELGDSALYLCASSPGQGITEAFFGQGTRLTVV.

The chain combines TRBV5-6 with TRBJ2-5, with 7 bases identical to TRBD2. The V and J ends lost 1 base and 4 bases, in that order; junction bases with no gene match: 1. Germline assignment: CDR1 SGHDT and CDR2 YYEEEE. The length of the CDR3 is 13 residues. The CDR3 DNA is TGTGCCAGCAGCTTGTGGGGGGGAGAGACCCAGTACTTC. This sequence encodes CASSLWGGETQYF.

The rearrangement joins TRBV21-1 to TRBJ1-2. TRBV21-1 corresponds to a pseudogene. The CDR3 spans 17 residues. CDR3 region: CASSKVGAASVSYGYTF. Here the CDR3 DNA reads TGTGCCAGCAGCAAAGTCGGAGCAGCCTCTGTCAGCTATGGCTACACCTTC.

The chain couples TRBV10-3 to TRBJ1-5; D is undetermined. V was trimmed by 6 bases and J by 0 bases, leaving 12 bases between them. The CDR3 loop spans 15 amino acids. The germline V gene has CDR1 ENHRY and CDR2 SYGVKD. The CDR3 spells CAIRRSLDSNQPQHF. CDR3 nucleotide sequence: TGTGCCATCAGGAGGAGTTTGGATAGCAATCAGCCCCAGCATTTT.

This clone was picked up a small number of times. V and J are TRBV3-1 (or the pseudogene TRBV3-2) and TRBJ2-2, with D maybe TRBD2 (6 bases). This CDR3 is 14 amino acids long. V dropped 3 bases and J dropped 4 bases, with 9 bases sitting between them. Per the germline V gene, CDR1 is LGHDT and CDR2 is YNNKEL (reference sequence). The CDR3 DNA reads as TGTGCCAGCAGCCACGGGGGAGGCACCGGGGAGCTGTTTTTT. This gives the protein CASSHGGGTGELFF.

This chain joins TRBV2 and TRBJ1-2; a possible D gene is TRBD1 (5 bases). V was trimmed by 0 bases and J by 0 bases, leaving 14 bases between them. Germline V gene data show CDR1 as SNHLY and CDR2 as FYNNEI. The CDR3 is made up of 17 amino acids. CDR3 protein: CASSEARRTPPNYGYTF. CDR3 DNA: TGTGCCAGCAGTGAAGCGCGCAGGACACCACCTAACTATGGCTACACCTTC.

The rearrangement links TRBV5-5 to TRBJ2-1; 10 nucleotides agree with TRBD1. Per germline, CDR1 SGHKS and CDR2 YYEKEE (reference sequence). This CDR3 comprises 17 residues. V dropped 1 base and J dropped 5; count of bases not matched to a gene: 9. The CDR3: CASSLRAWTGGHNEQFF. DNA of the CDR3: TGTGCCAGCAGCTTGAGAGCGTGGACAGGGGGACACAATGAGCAGTTCTTC. Using reference TRBV5-5 and TRBJ2-1 for the parts outside the CDR3, the full variable domain is DAGVTQSPTHLIKTRGQQVTLRCSPISGHKSVSWYQQVLGQGPQFIFQYYEKEERGRGNFPDRFSARQFPNYSSELNVNALLLGDSALYLCASSLRAWTGGHNEQFFGPGTRLTVL.

V and J are TRBV10-3 and TRBJ1-5; 7 nucleotides line up with TRBD1. The CDR3 has 16 amino acids. After removal of 0 bases from V and 0 bases from J, the junction contained 2 bases not matched to a gene. CDR1 is ENHRY, CDR2 SYGVKD, per germline. CDR3 nucleotide sequence: TGTGCCATCAGTGAGTCGGGGACAGCTAGCAATCAGCCCCAGCATTTT. Amino acids: CAISESGTASNQPQHF.

The CDR3 region is CASRAGQGSTDTQYF. In DNA, the CDR3 is TGTGCCAGCAGGGCGGGACAGGGGAGCACAGATACGCAGTATTTT. V usage is TRBV2 and J usage is TRBJ2-3; 10 nucleotides align to TRBD1. CDR3 size: 15 residues. Germline CDR1 is SNHLY and CDR2 is FYNNEI. Unmatched junction bases numbered 3, after V lost 6 bases and J lost 0 bases.

This chain connects TRBV7-2 to TRBJ2-2; D gene unclear. Germline V CDR1 and CDR2: SGHTA, FQGNSA. Trimming left V 2 bases short and J 4 bases short, with 8 bases between. This CDR3 has 14 amino acids. For the CDR3, the DNA is TGTGCCAGCAGCTTACTCACGGTCACCGGGGAGCTGTTTTTT. This gives the protein CASSLLTVTGELFF.

This chain uses TRBV4-3 with TRBJ1-4; 7 bases are shared with TRBD1. This CDR3 has 16 residues. Germline V gene sequence: CDR1 LGHNA, CDR2 YSLEER. Trimming took 0 bases from V and 5 from J; bases not matched to a gene: 6. As DNA, the CDR3 is TGCGCCAGCAGCCAAGATTGGGGCAGGGGGAATGAAAAACTGTTTTTT. It yields the protein CASSQDWGRGNEKLFF.